The 23 T cell receptor beta chains below were found in one sample sequenced in a study of graft-versus-host responses after intestinal transplantation. The repertoire was sequenced with immunoSEQ multiplex PCR; TCRdb's copy has only in-frame clones and lacks some. The sample has approximately 100,000 clones, more than 85% seen once. Their recognized antigens are unknown. Specimen: unstimulated CD4+ T cells sorted from spleen or lymph node cells, collected before intestinal transplant. Every receptor here comes from a human donor who received an intestinal transplant.

The gene calls are TRBV19 and TRBJ1-2; D unclear. This CDR3 comprises 15 residues. Germline CDR1 LNHDA, CDR2 SQIVND (reference sequence). V dropped 1 base and J dropped 2 bases, with 11 bases sitting between them. The CDR3 DNA reads TGTGCCAGTAGTATAGTATCTCGGCGAAACTATGGCTACACCTTC. Translation: CASSIVSRRNYGYTF.

This chain links TRBV29-1 with TRBJ1-2; TRBD1 matches at 9 bases. This CDR3 spans 13 amino acids. Trimming at V came to 4 bases and at J to 4 bases, leaving 4 bases not matched to a gene. Germline V gene sequence: CDR1 SQVTM, CDR2 ANQGSEA. CDR3 sequence (DNA): TGCAGCGTTGTCCGACAGGGGGGCTATGGCTACACCTTC. Its protein is CSVVRQGGYGYTF.

The chain recombines TRBV7-2 with TRBJ2-3; D tentatively fits TRBD1 or TRBD2 (5 bases each). The length of the CDR3 is 14 residues. The V and J ends lost 2 bases and 0 bases respectively, with 6 bases between them. The germline gives CDR1 SGHTA, CDR2 FQGNSA. The CDR3 DNA follows: TGTGCCAGCAGCTTATGGGGGAGCACAGATACGCAGTATTTT. This encodes CASSLWGSTDTQYF.

The V gene is TRBV27, the J gene TRBJ2-1; 8 nucleotides align to TRBD1. The V gene's germline CDR1 is MNHEY and CDR2 SMNVEV (reference sequence). The ends lost 4 bases at V and 6 bases at J; junction bases unmatched: 5. CDR3 length equals 14 residues. DNA for the CDR3: TGTGCCAGCAGTTGGGGGCAGGGGGCCAATGAGCAGTTCTTC. This gives the protein CASSWGQGANEQFF.

A single count supports this clone. The chain has TRBV6-5 and TRBJ2-3; TRBD2 aligns across 9 bases. The J segment lost 2 bases and the V segment lost 6 bases, leaving 3 bases of the junction unmatched. Germline V lookup: CDR1 MNHEY, CDR2 SVGAGI. The length of the CDR3 is 14 residues. CDR3 sequence reads: CASRSSGNTDTQYF. Written as DNA, the CDR3 is TGTGCCAGCAGATCTAGCGGGAACACAGATACGCAGTATTTT.

V and J are TRBV11-2 and TRBJ2-1; 10 bases align to TRBD2. Germline CDR1 and CDR2: SGHAT and FQNNGV. Trimming took 0 bases from V and 0 from J; bases not matched to a gene: 8. The CDR3 spans 19 residues. The CDR3 is CASSLDRRLAGPSYNEQFF. DNA for the CDR3: TGTGCCAGCAGCTTAGATCGGAGACTAGCGGGTCCCTCCTACAATGAGCAGTTCTTC. The variable domain in full, with the rest retrieved from reference TRBV11-2 and TRBJ2-1, is EAGVAQSPRYKIIEKRQSVAFWCNPISGHATLYWYQQILGQGPKLLIQFQNNGVVDDSQLPKDRFSAERLKGVDSTLKIQPAKLEDSAVYLCASSLDRRLAGPSYNEQFFGPGTRLTVL.

The V call is TRBV29-1, the J call TRBJ1-1; unclear D gene. The CDR3 contains 13 residues. Trimming stripped 4 bases from V and 0 bases from J, with 9 bases between. Germline V gene data show CDR1 as SQVTM and CDR2 as ANQGSEA. CDR3 bases: TGCAGCGTTGTCCAGAAAATGAACACTGAAGCTTTCTTT. Protein product: CSVVQKMNTEAFF.

The gene calls are TRBV7-9 and TRBJ2-7, with no clear D. Germline V gene lookup returns CDR1 SEHNR and CDR2 FQNEAQ (reference sequence). CDR3 length equals 13 residues. The CDR3 DNA sequence: TGTGCTGAGCAGCTCGACGATTCCTACGAGCAGTACTTC. The encoded protein is CAEQLDDSYEQYF.

The chain joins TRBV29-1 to TRBJ2-7; D gene uncertain. Germline CDR1 and CDR2: SQVTM and ANQGSEA. This CDR3 has 13 amino acids. V was trimmed by 5 bases and J by 3 bases, leaving 14 bases between them. The CDR3 nucleotides read TGCAGCGTTCGAACGGAAATTTACTACGAGCAGTACTTC. Translation: CSVRTEIYYEQYF.

The chain employs TRBV11-3 and TRBJ2-7, with 9 bases matching TRBD2. This CDR3 is built from 19 residues. V lost 9 bases and J lost 0; bases outside the gene matches: 21. CDR1 is SGHNT, CDR2 YENEEA, per germline. DNA of the CDR3: TGTGCCAGTTCTCACAGGGGTCCCCTGAAGCGGGAGGCCTCCTACGAGCAGTACTTC. It translates to CASSHRGPLKREASYEQYF.

As to this clone: The junction and the germline gene differ at one end; a read error may be behind it. Within the sample, other DNA sequences also encode this same CDR3. The chain joins TRBV19 to TRBJ1-6; 7 bases align to TRBD1. CDR1 LNHDA and CDR2 SQIVND come from the germline V gene (reference sequence). The CDR3 runs 14 residues. The CDR3 DNA reads as TGTGCCACTCAAAAACAGGGGAAAAATTCGCCCCTCCACTTT. Translation: CATQKQGKNSPLHF.

The CDR3 sequence: CASSPGETQYF. CDR3 DNA sequence: TGTGCCAGCTCACCAGGAGAGACCCAGTACTTC. This chain links TRBV18 with TRBJ2-5; D unclear. Between the trimmed V and J ends, which lost 2 bases and 4 bases, there was a span of 2 bases. This CDR3 spans 11 amino acids. In germline, CDR1 is KGHSH, CDR2 LQKENI.

The chain links TRBV7-9 to TRBJ2-1; D is unresolved. Germline V gene sequence: CDR1 SEHNR, CDR2 FQNEAQ (reference sequence). The CDR3 contains 13 residues. V was pared by 4 bases and J by 7 bases, with 11 bases between. The DNA for the CDR3 is TGTGCCAGCAGCTCCTACTGGAAAAATGAGCAGTTCTTC. Its translation is CASSSYWKNEQFF.

V usage is TRBV6-5 and J usage is TRBJ2-1; D perhaps matches TRBD1 (5 bases). The germline V gene has CDR1 MNHEY and CDR2 SVGAGI. V was pared by 4 bases and J by 15 bases, with 19 bases between. The CDR3 loop spans 13 amino acids. The CDR3 reads CASSSLIRPGWFF. CDR3 bases: TGTGCCAGCAGTTCCTTAATACGTCCAGGGTGGTTCTTC.

A few counts support this clone. This chain connects TRBV10-3 to TRBJ2-7; 9 nucleotides line up with TRBD1. Germline-derived CDR1 and CDR2 are ENHRY and SYGVKD. Losses at the gene ends were 0 bases for V and 2 bases for J; bases not matched to a gene: 2. The CDR3 is 15 residues long. The CDR3 nucleotides read TGTGCCATCAGTGAGTCGTGGACAGGGGCCTACGAGCAGTACTTC. The encoded protein is CAISESWTGAYEQYF.

This chain uses TRBV5-1 with TRBJ2-5; either TRBD1 or TRBD2 may supply D (5 bases each). V lost 7 bases and J 0 bases, leaving 16 bases between the germline ends. The CDR3 covers 15 residues. The germline CDR1 and CDR2 sequences are SGHRS and YFSETQ. DNA of the CDR3: TGCGCCAGCGGTCCTCGGGGCCAATACCAAGAGACCCAGTACTTC. The encoded protein is CASGPRGQYQETQYF.

This sequence joins TRBV4-1 and TRBJ1-3; D remains ambiguous. Germline CDR1 is MGHRA and CDR2 is YSYEKL. Trimming left V 1 base short and J 0 bases short, with 22 bases between. The CDR3 has 20 residues. Here the CDR3 reads CASSQASAPGAFRSGNTIYF. CDR3 nucleotides: TGCGCCAGCAGCCAAGCATCGGCTCCGGGAGCCTTCCGCTCTGGAAACACCATATATTTT.

Remarks on this clone: The sample holds other DNA sequences that translate to the same CDR3. The V and J genes are TRBV5-6 and TRBJ2-3; D perhaps matches TRBD1 (6 bases). The V end was cut by 4 bases, the J end by 8 bases, with 11 bases between. Germline CDR1 reads SGHDT; CDR2 reads YYEEEE. The CDR3 is 12 residues long. CDR3: CASSPRGGTQYF. As DNA, the CDR3 is TGTGCCAGCAGCCCCAGGGGCGGTACGCAGTATTTT.

This rearrangement joins TRBV30 to TRBJ2-7, with D unresolved. The CDR3 contains 12 residues. CDR1 and CDR2 from the germline V gene are GTSNPN and SVGIG (reference sequence). Trimming removed 4 bases at V and 4 bases at J, with 11 bases between. CDR3 nucleotide sequence: TGTGCCTGGAAAGGGTCCCGTTACGAGCAGTACTTC. Residues: CAWKGSRYEQYF.

The CDR3 nucleotides read TGCGCCAGCAGCCAAGATCCAGCCCGGCCTGGGGCCAACGTCCTGACTTTC. Its translation is CASSQDPARPGANVLTF. The V and J genes are TRBV4-1 and TRBJ2-6; no clear D gene. The CDR3 has 17 residues. In germline, CDR1 is MGHRA, CDR2 YSYEKL. V was shortened by 0 bases and J by 2 bases, with 11 bases between the two germline ends.

The V and J genes are TRBV28 and TRBJ2-3; D may correspond to TRBD1 or TRBD2 (5 bases each). V lost 6 bases and J 6 bases, leaving 22 bases between the germline ends. From germline, CDR1 is MDHEN and CDR2 SYDVKM. The CDR3 sequence is 16 residues long. The CDR3 DNA reads as TGTGCCAGCAGAACACCCGCCGGGACCCCAGGGGATACGCAGTATTTT. Translating it yields CASRTPAGTPGDTQYF. The full variable domain, its missing parts supplied by reference TRBV28 and TRBJ2-3, is DVKVTQSSRYLVKRTGEKVFLECVQDMDHENMFWYRQDPGLGLRLIYFSYDVKMKEKGDIPEGYSVSREKKERFSLILESASTNQTSMYLCASRTPAGTPGDTQYFGPGTRLTVL.

This chain connects TRBV6-1 to TRBJ2-3; D is undetermined. In germline, CDR1 is MNHNS, CDR2 SASEGT. The CDR3 is made up of 16 amino acids. V lost 2 bases and J 0 bases, leaving 12 bases between the germline ends. The CDR3 is CASSELLVGSTDTQYF. CDR3 DNA: TGTGCCAGCAGTGAACTCTTGGTAGGCAGCACAGATACGCAGTATTTT.

The rearrangement uses TRBV15 and TRBJ2-5, with D possibly TRBD1 on 6 matching bases. V lost 2 bases, J lost 1 base, and 8 bases lay in between. The CDR3 is made up of 14 amino acids. Germline V lookup: CDR1 LNHNV, CDR2 YYDKDF (reference sequence). CDR3 nucleotide sequence: TGTGCCACCAGCAGACAGGGGCCCCAAGAGACCCAGTACTTC. This translates into CATSRQGPQETQYF. Full variable domain (remainder filled in from reference TRBV15 and TRBJ2-5): DAMVIQNPRYQVTQFGKPVTLSCSQTLNHNVMYWYQQKSSQAPKLLFHYYDKDFNNEADTPDNFQSRRPNTSFCFLDIRSPGLGDTAMYLCATSRQGPQETQYFGPGTRLLVL.